This T cell receptor (beta chain) was identified in a study of tumor-infiltrating lymphocytes in primary liver carcinoma. Across the study: Cases comprised patients with primary liver carcinoma who received surgical resection.

Worth noting for this clonotype: This may stem from a read error, because a much larger clone lies one nucleotide away.

cDNA specific to TCR beta was made from around 530 ng of total RNA, with a constant-region primer employed for priming. Library construction for TCR beta comprised three nested multiplex PCR rounds performed with slightly modified ARM-PCR. Forward primers for TRBV1-TRBV30 and a C-beta reverse primer served the first two PCR rounds, at about 10 cycles each. TCRdb used MiXCR to reprocess the multiplex PCR reads, holding one entry per CDR3 protein. The sample includes approximately 330,000 distinct CDR3 sequences, around 60% of them seen just once. Extraction also yielded germline DNA, while blood RNA was obtained from unsorted whole blood. The V end was cut by 6 bases, the J end by 1 base, with 19 bases between. The CDR3 runs to 16 residues.

The rearrangement joins TRBV12-3 or TRBV12-4 to TRBJ2-7, with D hard to call. The receptor was derived from a man aged 40-49 years with primary liver carcinoma and hepatitis B virus infection. The material sequenced was peripheral blood. CDR3 residues: CASSSSGARRSYEQYF. CDR3 in DNA: TGTGCCAGCAGCTCGAGTGGCGCGAGGAGATCCTACGAGCAGTACTTC.